This is a list of T cell receptor beta chains from one sample in a study of HIV-infected patients and healthy controls. TCRdb passed the 5' RACE reads through MiXCR, listing each CDR3 protein once. The sample contains about 18,000 distinct CDR3 sequences, roughly 8.7% of which appear only once. Source: blood, taken during antiretroviral therapy. These receptors all stem from an adult with HIV infection. Both conserved end residues are part of each CDR3. D genes are given only for firm matches. Size is stated for part of the rows, as once, few or many counts, or as a class when the clone is expanded.

TRBJ2-3 TRBV21-1 . many CASSKVAGGPGDTQYF TGTGCCAGCAGCAAAGTAGCGGGGGGACCCGGAGATACGCAGTATTTT
TRBJ1-2 TRBV3-1 . many CASSLEGGGARGYTF TGTGCCAGCAGCCTAGAGGGGGGGGGTGCAAGAGGCTACACCTTC
TRBJ1-4 TRBV5-1 . many CASSLTARSNEKLFF TGCGCCAGCAGCTTGACGGCACGGTCTAATGAAAAACTGTTTTTT
TRBJ2-1 TRBV11-2 . many CASSLSFGEQFF TGTGCCAGCAGCTTAAGCTTCGGCGAGCAGTTCTTC
TRBJ2-1 TRBV7-2 . few CASSSRGSYNEQFF TGTGCCAGCAGCTCCCGCGGCTCCTACAATGAGCAGTTCTTC
TRBJ2-1 TRBV12-3/TRBV12-4 . medium-sized CASSQTTGHNEQFF TGTGCCAGCAGTCAAACTACAGGGCACAATGAGCAGTTCTTC
TRBJ1-5 TRBV19 TRBD1 many CASMGLGTGPQPQHF TGTGCCAGTATGGGGTTGGGGACAGGGCCTCAGCCCCAGCATTTT
TRBJ1-1 TRBV6-1 . . CASSEDAGAPQNGAFF TGTGCCAGCAGTGAAGACGCAGGGGCTCCCCAAAACGGAGCTTTCTTT
TRBJ1-5 TRBV6-2/TRBV6-3 . many CASSLASQRSNQPQHF TGTGCCAGCAGCCTGGCTTCTCAGAGGAGCAATCAGCCCCAGCATTTT
TRBJ1-2 TRBV20-1 TRBD1 few CSKRGQGYYGYTF TGCAGTAAAAGGGGACAGGGGTACTATGGCTACACCTTC
TRBJ2-7 TRBV4-1 . many CASSQGRGAGFEQYF TGCGCCAGCAGCCAAGGTCGGGGCGCAGGGTTCGAGCAGTACTTC
TRBJ1-5 TRBV2 . many CASTHRYRVRSQPQHF TGTGCCAGCACCCACCGATACAGGGTCAGAAGTCAGCCCCAGCATTTT
TRBJ1-1 TRBV15 . many CATSRGGGMNTEAFF TGTGCCACCAGCAGAGGGGGGGGGATGAACACTGAAGCTTTCTTT
TRBJ1-4 TRBV10-3 TRBD1 many CAIRSDRGTSGNEKLFF TGTGCCATCAGATCAGACAGGGGCACCTCGGGCAATGAAAAACTGTTTTTT
TRBJ1-1 TRBV6-5 . many CASSWGQGEAFF TGTGCCAGCAGCTGGGGGCAGGGTGAAGCTTTCTTT
TRBJ1-1 TRBV11-2 . medium-sized CASSLVRDQWAFF TGTGCCAGCAGCTTAGTCAGGGATCAGTGGGCTTTCTTT
TRBJ2-4 TRBV11-2 . many CASSLVLAKNIQYF TGTGCCAGCAGCTTAGTACTAGCCAAAAACATTCAGTACTTC
TRBJ1-5 TRBV12-3/TRBV12-4 . many CASSWTAYSNQPQHF TGTGCCAGCAGTTGGACAGCATATAGCAATCAGCCCCAGCATTTT
TRBJ2-3 TRBV27 . many CASRLLRGPLPDTQYF TGTGCCAGCCGCCTCTTACGTGGGCCCCTTCCAGATACGCAGTATTTT
TRBJ2-5 TRBV7-9 TRBD1 many CASSLVKGQGLVETQYF TGTGCCAGCAGCTTAGTAAAGGGACAGGGGCTAGTGGAGACCCAGTACTTC
TRBJ1-5 TRBV29-1 TRBD1 . CSVEGTGGQPQHF TGCAGCGTTGAGGGGACAGGGGGTCAGCCCCAGCATTTT
TRBJ1-1 TRBV5-1 . many CASSLETGSNTEAFF TGCGCCAGCAGCTTGGAAACAGGGAGTAACACTGAAGCTTTCTTT
TRBJ1-2 TRBV9 . many CACCHAPRDYGYTF TGTGCCTGCTGTCATGCCCCCCGGGACTATGGCTACACCTTC
TRBJ1-6 TRBV7-8 . many CASSFQGNSPLHF TGTGCCAGCAGCTTCCAGGGAAATTCACCCCTCCACTTT
TRBJ2-7 TRBV7-2 TRBD1 many CASSSRDRYYEQYF TGTGCCAGCAGCTCTCGGGACAGGTACTACGAGCAGTACTTC
TRBJ2-1 TRBV6-5 TRBD2 . CASSYKTSGRNEQFF TGTGCCAGCAGCTACAAGACTAGCGGGAGGAATGAGCAGTTCTTC
TRBJ2-2 TRBV6-2/TRBV6-3 TRBD2 many CASSLLAENTGELFF TGTGCCAGCAGTTTACTAGCGGAGAACACCGGGGAGCTGTTTTTT
TRBJ1-1 TRBV9 . many CASSVLMGTVTEAFF TGTGCCAGCAGCGTCTTGATGGGGACGGTCACTGAAGCTTTCTTT
TRBJ1-1 TRBV29-1 . many CSVEDRREAFF TGCAGCGTTGAAGATCGACGTGAAGCTTTCTTT
TRBJ2-4 TRBV6-6 . many CASSTVSEANIQYF TGTGCCAGCAGTACGGTCTCGGAGGCGAACATTCAGTACTTC
TRBJ2-7 TRBV20-1 . many CSARDFYPYEQYF TGCAGTGCTCGGGACTTTTACCCCTACGAGCAGTACTTC
TRBJ2-1 TRBV6-4 . many CASSDSDNNEQFF TGTGCCAGCAGTGACTCGGACAACAATGAGCAGTTCTTC
TRBJ2-3 TRBV29-1 . many CSVTDDTRGTDTQYF TGCAGCGTGACGGACGACACTCGTGGCACAGATACGCAGTATTTT
TRBJ2-5 TRBV6-1 . many CASSGQLQETQYF TGTGCCAGCAGTGGGCAGCTCCAGGAGACCCAGTACTTC
TRBJ2-3 TRBV11-1 . many CASSSFYSTDTQYF TGTGCCAGCAGCTCGTTTTATTCCACAGATACGCAGTATTTT
TRBJ2-1 TRBV6-4 TRBD2 large CASSLLAGYNEQFF TGTGCCAGCAGTCTACTAGCGGGGTACAATGAGCAGTTCTTC
TRBJ2-1 TRBV4-1 TRBD2 . CASSQDLGLVSNEQFF TGCGCCAGCAGCCAAGATCTGGGACTAGTGAGCAATGAGCAGTTCTTC
TRBJ2-5 TRBV5-1 TRBD1 many CASSIPGQGQRETQYF TGCGCCAGTTCTATACCGGGACAGGGACAAAGAGAGACCCAGTACTTC
TRBJ1-5 TRBV3-1 . many CASSQVSDQPQHF TGTGCCAGCAGCCAAGTAAGTGATCAGCCCCAGCATTTT
TRBJ2-1 TRBV6-1 . . CASSFTENNEQFF TGTGCCAGCAGTTTCACAGAAAACAATGAGCAGTTCTTC
TRBJ2-5 TRBV29-1 TRBD2 many CSVEASGVKETQYF TGCAGCGTTGAGGCTAGCGGGGTGAAAGAGACCCAGTACTTC
TRBJ1-5 TRBV28 TRBD1 many CASLGGGQPQHF TGTGCCAGCCTAGGGGGCGGTCAGCCCCAGCATTTT
TRBJ2-2 TRBV12-3/TRBV12-4 TRBD2 once CASSPRSGGRTGELFF TGTGCCAGCAGTCCGCGTAGCGGGGGAAGGACCGGGGAGCTGTTTTTT
TRBJ2-5 TRBV5-1 TRBD1 many CASSLETGFQETQYF TGCGCCAGCAGCTTGGAGACAGGGTTCCAAGAGACCCAGTACTTC